This T cell receptor (beta chain) stems from a study of cytomegalovirus exposure and HLA in healthy donors. General observations from the study: The study found most TCR sequences rare, yet found some public TCRs in many donors.

Germline values: CDR1 SNHLY, CDR2 FYNNEI. The CDR3 covers 15 residues. V was trimmed by 5 bases and J by 6 bases, leaving 16 bases between them. It was with 60 Vbeta and 13 Jbeta primers that the PCR ran. The repertoire was sequenced with immunoSEQ multiplex PCR; TCRdb's copy has only in-frame clones and lacks some. Its listing shows approximately 120,000 clones. Notes on this clone: Antigen unknown.

The sequence was obtained from a middle-aged man in good health and CMV-seronegative. The specimen was PBMCs. The chain is built from TRBV2 and TRBJ2-2; D may be TRBD1 (6 bases). CDR3 residues: CASSSQESGAGELFF. CDR3 in DNA: TGTGCCAGCAGTTCTCAGGAATCAGGGGCCGGGGAGCTGTTTTTT.